The entry that follows covers one TCR beta chain sequence. Its antigen is still unknown. The record originates from a study of coeliac disease. Study background: High-resolution HLA typing was lacking; TRBV7-2 bias was queried instead. Study-level findings and limits: Intraepithelial and lamina propria fractions were not highly pure, so cross-contamination was possible.

Per germline, CDR1 LNHNV and CDR2 YYDKDF (reference sequence). The CDR3 runs to 14 residues. V lost 3 bases and J lost 5; bases outside the gene matches: 0. Sequencing used immunoSEQ multiplex PCR; TCRdb keeps in-frame clones, though not all of them. The sample yields 1,300 or so clones, 80% to 90% seen once. The V call is TRBV15, the J call TRBJ1-4; TRBD1 matches at 10 bases. Sample: lymphocytes from the gut lamina propria. The TCR sequence derives from a woman aged 18-29 years with active celiac disease. CDR3 sequence: CATSRDRGNEKLFF. Written as DNA, the CDR3 is TGTGCCACCAGCAGGGACAGGGGGAATGAAAAACTGTTTTTT. Based on the CDR3 plus reference TRBV15 and TRBJ1-4, the full variable domain is DAMVIQNPRYQVTQFGKPVTLSCSQTLNHNVMYWYQQKSSQAPKLLFHYYDKDFNNEADTPDNFQSRRPNTSFCFLDIRSPGLGDTAMYLCATSRDRGNEKLFFGSGTQLSVL.